This T cell receptor (beta chain) was captured by sequencing in a study of response to subunit inactivated influenza vaccine. Findings and limits, study-wide: It was suggested by the authors that few new T cells are recruited by each seasonal influenza vaccination.

TCRdb analysed the RT-PCR reads with MiXCR anew, one entry per CDR3 protein. The table records about 300,000 distinct CDR3 sequences, 20% to 25% of them present only once. Comments on this clonotype: The antigen is undetermined.

The germline V and J ends were trimmed by 10 bases and 1 base, with 15 bases remaining between them. Germline CDR1 and CDR2: SGHAT and FQNNGV. The CDR3 is 14 amino acids. The chain couples TRBV11-2 to TRBJ2-3, with unresolved D. The sequence was collected from a man between 45 and 75 years old who received an inactivated influenza vaccine. The sequencing here drew on PBMCs from blood, taken less than 22 months after vaccination. Here the CDR3 reads CANPRLSGTDTQYF. The CDR3 nucleotides read TGTGCCAACCCGAGGTTGTCGGGCACAGATACGCAGTATTTT.